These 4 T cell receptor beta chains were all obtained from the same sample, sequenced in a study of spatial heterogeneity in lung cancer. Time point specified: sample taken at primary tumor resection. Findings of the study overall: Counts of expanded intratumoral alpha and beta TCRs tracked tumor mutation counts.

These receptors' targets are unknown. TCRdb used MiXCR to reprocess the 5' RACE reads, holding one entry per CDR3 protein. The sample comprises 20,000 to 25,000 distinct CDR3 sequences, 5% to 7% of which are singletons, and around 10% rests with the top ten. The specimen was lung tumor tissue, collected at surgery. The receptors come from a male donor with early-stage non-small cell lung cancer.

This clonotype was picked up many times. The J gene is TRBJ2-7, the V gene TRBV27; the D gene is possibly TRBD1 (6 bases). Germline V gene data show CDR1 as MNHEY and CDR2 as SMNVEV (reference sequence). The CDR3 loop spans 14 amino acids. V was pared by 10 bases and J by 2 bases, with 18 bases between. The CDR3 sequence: CATKGNREPYEQYF. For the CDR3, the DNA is TGTGCCACCAAGGGAAACAGGGAGCCCTACGAGCAGTACTTC.

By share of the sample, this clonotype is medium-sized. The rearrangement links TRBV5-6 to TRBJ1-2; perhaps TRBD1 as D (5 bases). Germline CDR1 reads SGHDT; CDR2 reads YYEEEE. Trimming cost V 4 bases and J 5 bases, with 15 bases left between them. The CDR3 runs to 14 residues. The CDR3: CASSIGHHFYGYTF. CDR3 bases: TGTGCCAGCAGCATCGGACACCACTTTTATGGCTACACCTTC.

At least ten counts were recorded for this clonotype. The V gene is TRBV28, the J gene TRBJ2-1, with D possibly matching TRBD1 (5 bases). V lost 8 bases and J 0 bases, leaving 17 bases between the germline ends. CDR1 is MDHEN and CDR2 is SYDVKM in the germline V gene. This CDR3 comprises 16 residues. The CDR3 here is CASLPPQEISYNEQFF. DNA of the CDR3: TGTGCCAGCCTACCCCCACAGGAGATCTCCTACAATGAGCAGTTCTTC.

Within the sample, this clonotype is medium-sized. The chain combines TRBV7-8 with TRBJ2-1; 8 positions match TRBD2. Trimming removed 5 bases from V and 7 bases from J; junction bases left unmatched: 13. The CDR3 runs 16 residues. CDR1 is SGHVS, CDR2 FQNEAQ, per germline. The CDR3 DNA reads TGTGCCAGCAGCCCAACCCAGCGGGAGTCGGGGAATGAGCAGTTCTTC. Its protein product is CASSPTQRESGNEQFF.